This TCR beta chain is from a study of beta chain features in type 1 diabetes. The investigators reverse transcribed all of the isolated RNA, so they sequenced expressed TCRB transcripts. TCRdb's copy holds only in-frame clones and misses some; the assay was immunoSEQ multiplex PCR. The table includes hundreds of thousands of clones, roughly 12% detected once. The CDR3 runs 13 residues. V was pared by 8 bases and J by 8 bases, with 18 bases between. In germline, CDR1 is SQVTM, CDR2 ANQGSEA. This clone showed up just a few times. The TCR originated in a man between 18 and 35 years old in good health. What was sequenced was naive CD4+ T cells from blood. This rearrangement joins TRBV29-1 to TRBJ1-4, with D tentatively TRBD1 (6 bases). CDR3 DNA: TGCAGCTCAATGATGGGGGCGCAGGAAAAACTGTTTTTT. This sequence encodes CSSMMGAQEKLFF.